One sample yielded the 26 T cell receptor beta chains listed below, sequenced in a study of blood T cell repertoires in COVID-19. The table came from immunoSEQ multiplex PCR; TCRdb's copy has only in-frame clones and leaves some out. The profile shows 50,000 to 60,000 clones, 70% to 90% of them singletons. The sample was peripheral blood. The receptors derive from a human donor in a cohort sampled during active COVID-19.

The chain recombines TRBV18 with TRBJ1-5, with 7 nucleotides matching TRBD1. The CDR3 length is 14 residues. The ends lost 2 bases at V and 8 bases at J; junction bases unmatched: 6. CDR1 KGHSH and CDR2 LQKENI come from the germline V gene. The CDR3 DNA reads TGTGCCAGCTCACCAGGGACAGAGAGAAAGCCCCAGCATTTT. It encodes CASSPGTERKPQHF. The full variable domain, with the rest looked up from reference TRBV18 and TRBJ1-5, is NAGVMQNPRHLVRRRGQEARLRCSPMKGHSHVYWYRQLPEEGLKFMVYLQKENIIDESGMPKERFSAEFPKEGPSILRIQQVVRGDSAAYFCASSPGTERKPQHFGDGTRLSIL.

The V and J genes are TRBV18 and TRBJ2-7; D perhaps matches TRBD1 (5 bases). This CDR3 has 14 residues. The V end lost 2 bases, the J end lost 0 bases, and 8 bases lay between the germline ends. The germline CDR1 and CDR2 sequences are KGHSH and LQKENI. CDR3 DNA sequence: TGTGCCAGCTCACCAACCCAGGGCTCCTACGAGCAGTACTTC. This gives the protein CASSPTQGSYEQYF.

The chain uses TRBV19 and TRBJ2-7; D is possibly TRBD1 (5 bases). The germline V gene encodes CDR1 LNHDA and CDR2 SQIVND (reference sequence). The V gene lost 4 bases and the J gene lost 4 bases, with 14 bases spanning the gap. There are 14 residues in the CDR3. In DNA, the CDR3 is TGTGCCAGTAGTACTAAAGGGGCAGGATACGAGCAGTACTTC. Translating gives CASSTKGAGYEQYF.

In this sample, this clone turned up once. The CDR3 is CASSQDEGVGYNEQFF. Written as DNA, the CDR3 is TGCGCCAGCAGCCAAGATGAGGGAGTAGGATACAATGAGCAGTTCTTC. This rearrangement joins TRBV4-3 to TRBJ2-1, with D possibly matching TRBD2 (5 bases). CDR3 size: 16 residues. Germline lookup yields CDR1 LGHNA and CDR2 YSLEER. Between the trimmed V and J ends, which lost 0 bases and 4 bases, there was a span of 13 bases.

This CDR3 is CASSGIYTGELFF. The CDR3 bases are TGTGCCAGCAGCGGGATTTACACCGGGGAGCTGTTTTTT. V is TRBV25-1 and J is TRBJ2-2; possibly TRBD2 for D (5 bases). The CDR3 is made up of 13 amino acids. V gave up 6 bases and J gave up 3 bases, with 8 bases separating them. Germline values: CDR1 MGHDK, CDR2 SYGVNS.

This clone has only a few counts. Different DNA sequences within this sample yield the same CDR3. The CDR3 here is CASSETVNTEAFF. DNA for the CDR3: TGCGCCAGCAGTGAGACGGTGAACACTGAAGCTTTCTTT. The chain carries TRBV10-2 and TRBJ1-1, with D unclear. V was shortened by 2 bases and J by 0 bases, with 4 bases between the two germline ends. Germline-derived CDR1 and CDR2 are WSHSY and SAAADI. The CDR3 totals 13 residues.

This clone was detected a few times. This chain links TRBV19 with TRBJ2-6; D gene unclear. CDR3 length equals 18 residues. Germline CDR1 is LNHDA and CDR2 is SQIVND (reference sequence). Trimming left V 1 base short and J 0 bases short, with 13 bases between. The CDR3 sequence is CASSIGPSRISGANVLTF. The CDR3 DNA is TGTGCCAGTAGTATAGGCCCCTCGCGGATCTCTGGGGCCAACGTCCTGACTTTC.

The CDR3 sequence: CASSRDRGYGGYTF. The CDR3 DNA follows: TGTGCCAGTAGCCGCGACAGGGGGTACGGCGGCTACACCTTC. This chain links TRBV19 with TRBJ1-2, with 9 nucleotides matching TRBD1. The CDR3 length is 14 residues. J was trimmed by 8 bases and V by 6 bases; bases with no gene match: 10. CDR1 and CDR2 from the germline V gene are LNHDA and SQIVND (reference sequence).

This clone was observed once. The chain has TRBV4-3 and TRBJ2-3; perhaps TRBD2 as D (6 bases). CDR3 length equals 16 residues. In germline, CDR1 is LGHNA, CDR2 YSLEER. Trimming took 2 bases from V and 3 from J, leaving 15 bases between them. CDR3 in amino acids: CASSQLDGRWTDTQYF. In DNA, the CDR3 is TGCGCCAGCAGCCAATTGGACGGGAGATGGACAGATACGCAGTATTTT.

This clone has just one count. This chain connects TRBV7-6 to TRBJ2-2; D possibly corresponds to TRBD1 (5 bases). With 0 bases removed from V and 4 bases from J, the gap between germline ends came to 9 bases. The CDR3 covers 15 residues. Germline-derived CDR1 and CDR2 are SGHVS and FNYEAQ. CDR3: CASSLAGRGTGELFF. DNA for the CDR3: TGTGCCAGCAGCTTAGCGGGGCGAGGCACCGGGGAGCTGTTTTTT.

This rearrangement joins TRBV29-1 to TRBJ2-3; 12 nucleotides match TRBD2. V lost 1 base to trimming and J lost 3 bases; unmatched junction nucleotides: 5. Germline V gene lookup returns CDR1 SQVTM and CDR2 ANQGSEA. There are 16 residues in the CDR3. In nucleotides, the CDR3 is TGCAGCGTTGAAGGGACTAGCGGGAAGGGGACAGATACGCAGTATTTT. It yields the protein CSVEGTSGKGTDTQYF.

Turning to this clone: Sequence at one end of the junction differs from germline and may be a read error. The CDR3 sequence: CASSPDTNTGELFF. CDR3 DNA sequence: TGTGCTAGCAGTCCAGACACTAACACCGGGGAGCTGTTTTTT. The chain is built from TRBV7-7 and TRBJ2-2; D uncertain. CDR3 size: 14 residues. Germline V gene data show CDR1 as SSHAT and CDR2 as FNYEAQ (reference sequence).

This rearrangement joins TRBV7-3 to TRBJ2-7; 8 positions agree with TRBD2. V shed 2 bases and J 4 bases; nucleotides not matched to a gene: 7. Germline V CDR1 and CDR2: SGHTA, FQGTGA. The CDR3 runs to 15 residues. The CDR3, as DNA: TGTGCCAGCAGCTTAGCAGCGGGAGAAAGGTACGAGCAGTACTTC. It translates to CASSLAAGERYEQYF.

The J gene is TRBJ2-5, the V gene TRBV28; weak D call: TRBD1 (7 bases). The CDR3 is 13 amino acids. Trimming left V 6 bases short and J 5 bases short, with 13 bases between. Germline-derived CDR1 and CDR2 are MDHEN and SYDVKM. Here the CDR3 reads CASSLRGVETQYF. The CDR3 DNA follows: TGTGCCAGCAGCCTCAGGGGGGTGGAGACCCAGTACTTC.

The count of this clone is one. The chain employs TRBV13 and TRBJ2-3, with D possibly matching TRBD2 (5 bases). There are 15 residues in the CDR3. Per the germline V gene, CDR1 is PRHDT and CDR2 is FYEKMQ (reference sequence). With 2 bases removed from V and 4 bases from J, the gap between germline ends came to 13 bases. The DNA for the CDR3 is TGTGCCAGCAGCTTATATGACGGGATTCCAGATACGCAGTATTTT. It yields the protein CASSLYDGIPDTQYF.

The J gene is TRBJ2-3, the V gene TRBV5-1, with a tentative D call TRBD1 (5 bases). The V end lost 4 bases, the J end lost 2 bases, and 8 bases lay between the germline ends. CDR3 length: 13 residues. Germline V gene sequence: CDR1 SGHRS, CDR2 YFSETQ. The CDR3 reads CASSPDNTDTQYF. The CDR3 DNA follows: TGCGCCAGCAGCCCGGACAACACAGATACGCAGTATTTT.

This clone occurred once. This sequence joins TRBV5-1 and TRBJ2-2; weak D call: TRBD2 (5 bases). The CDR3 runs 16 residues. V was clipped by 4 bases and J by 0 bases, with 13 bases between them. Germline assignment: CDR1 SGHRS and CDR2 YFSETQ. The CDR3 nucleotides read TGCGCCAGCAGCATAGGACTTATGGCGAACACCGGGGAGCTGTTTTTT. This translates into CASSIGLMANTGELFF.

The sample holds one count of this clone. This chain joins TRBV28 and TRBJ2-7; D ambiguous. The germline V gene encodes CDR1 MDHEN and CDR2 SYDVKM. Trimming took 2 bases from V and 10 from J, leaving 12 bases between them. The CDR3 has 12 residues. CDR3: CASSLLAAIQYF. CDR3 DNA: TGTGCCAGCAGTTTACTGGCGGCGATCCAGTACTTC.

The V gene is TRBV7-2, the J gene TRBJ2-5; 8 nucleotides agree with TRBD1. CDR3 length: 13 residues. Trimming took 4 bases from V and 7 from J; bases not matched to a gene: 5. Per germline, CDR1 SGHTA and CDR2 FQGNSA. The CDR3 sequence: CASSSGQGGTQYF. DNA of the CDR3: TGTGCCAGCAGCTCTGGACAGGGAGGGACCCAGTACTTC.

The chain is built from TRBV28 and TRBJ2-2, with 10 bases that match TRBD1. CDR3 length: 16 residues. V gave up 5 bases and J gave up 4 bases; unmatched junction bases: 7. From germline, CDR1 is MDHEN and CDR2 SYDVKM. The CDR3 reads CASSITGTGVTGELFF. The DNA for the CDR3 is TGTGCCAGCAGTATCACCGGGACAGGGGTCACCGGGGAGCTGTTTTTT.

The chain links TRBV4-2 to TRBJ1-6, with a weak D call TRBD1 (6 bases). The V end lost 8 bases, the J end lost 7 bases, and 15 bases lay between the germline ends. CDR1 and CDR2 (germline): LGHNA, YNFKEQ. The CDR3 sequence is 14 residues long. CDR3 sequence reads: CASGRPGQNSPLHF. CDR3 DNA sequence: TGTGCCAGCGGACGACCGGGACAAAATTCACCCCTCCACTTT.

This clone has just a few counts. The CDR3 sequence: CASSRREGLNQPQHF. The DNA for the CDR3 is TGTGCCAGCAGCCGCCGTGAGGGCCTCAATCAGCCCCAGCATTTT. V gene TRBV11-2 combines with J gene TRBJ1-5; no definite D call. Germline CDR1 SGHAT, CDR2 FQNNGV. The CDR3 runs to 15 residues. Trimming removed 5 bases at V and 3 bases at J, with 14 bases between.

The CDR3 nucleotides read TGTGCCAGCAGCCCCCTAGGAGCGGAGGGGAGGGACGAGCAGTACTTC. Protein product: CASSPLGAEGRDEQYF. The chain uses TRBV14 and TRBJ2-7; TRBD2 aligns across 7 bases. This CDR3 comprises 16 residues. The V and J ends lost 4 bases and 5 bases, in that order; junction bases with no gene match: 14. The germline gives CDR1 SGHDN, CDR2 FVKESK.

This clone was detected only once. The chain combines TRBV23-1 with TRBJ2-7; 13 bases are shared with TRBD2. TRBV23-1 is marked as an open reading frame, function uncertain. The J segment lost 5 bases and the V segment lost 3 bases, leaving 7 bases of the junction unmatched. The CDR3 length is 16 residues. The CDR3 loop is CASSHSGLAGVHEQYF. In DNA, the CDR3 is TGCGCCAGCAGTCACTCCGGACTAGCGGGAGTCCACGAGCAGTACTTC.

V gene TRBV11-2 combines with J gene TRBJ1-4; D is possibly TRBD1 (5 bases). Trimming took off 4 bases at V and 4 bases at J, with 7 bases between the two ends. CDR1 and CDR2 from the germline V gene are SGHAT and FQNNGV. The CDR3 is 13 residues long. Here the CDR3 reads CASSYRINEKLFF. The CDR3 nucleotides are TGTGCCAGCAGCTACAGGATTAATGAAAAACTGTTTTTT.

This CDR3 is CASSIRTSGSYEQYF. Written as DNA, the CDR3 is TGTGCCAGCAGCATCCGGACTAGCGGGAGTTACGAGCAGTACTTC. This sequence joins TRBV11-1 and TRBJ2-7; 13 bases line up with TRBD2. Trimming cost V 5 bases and J 4 bases; bases outside gene matches: 5. Per the germline V gene, CDR1 is SGHAT and CDR2 is FQDESV (reference sequence). The CDR3 is made up of 15 amino acids.